This TCR beta chain appears in the sequencing data of a study of ipilimumab plus nivolumab after autologous stem cell transplantation. Study-wide background: Median doses per patient: roughly 5 ipilimumab, fewer than ten nivolumab. Study findings and constraints: Authors suggest TCR repertoire, Treg phenotype and gut microbiota support further study.

The CDR3 loop spans 13 amino acids. The germline CDR1 and CDR2 sequences are SSHAT and FNYEAQ (reference sequence). For this clone: Its antigen is as yet unknown. The germline gene is not matched at one end of the junction; a read error may be the cause.

Libraries were prepared by immunoSEQ multiplex PCR; TCRdb keeps only in-frame clonotypes and omits some of them. The repertoire includes 84,000 or so clones, over 80% of them detected once, and less than 2.5% sits in the top ten. This chain links TRBV7-7 with TRBJ2-5; D not certain. The TCR comes from a male donor with diffuse large B-cell lymphoma. The sample consisted of PBMCs, taken in a trial of ipilimumab plus nivolumab as post-transplant consolidation. The CDR3 nucleotides are TGTGCTAGCAGCTTAACTCAACAAGAGACCCAGTACTTC. It codes for CASSLTQQETQYF.